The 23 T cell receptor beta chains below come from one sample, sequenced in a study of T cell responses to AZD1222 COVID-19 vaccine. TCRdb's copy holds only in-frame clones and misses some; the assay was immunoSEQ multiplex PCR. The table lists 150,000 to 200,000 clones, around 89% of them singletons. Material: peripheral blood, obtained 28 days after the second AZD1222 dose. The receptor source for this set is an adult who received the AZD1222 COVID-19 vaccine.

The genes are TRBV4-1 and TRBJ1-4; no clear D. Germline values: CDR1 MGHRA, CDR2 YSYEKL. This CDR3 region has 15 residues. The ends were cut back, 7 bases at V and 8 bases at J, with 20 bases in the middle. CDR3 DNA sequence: TGCGCCAGCAATGTCGTCGGGCAGTTAAAGGAAAAACTGTTTTTT. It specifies CASNVVGQLKEKLFF.

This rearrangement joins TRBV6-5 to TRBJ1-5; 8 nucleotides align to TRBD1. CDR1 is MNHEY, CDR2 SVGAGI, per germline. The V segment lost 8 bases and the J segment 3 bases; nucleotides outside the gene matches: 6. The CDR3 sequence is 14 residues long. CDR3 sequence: CASHRQGNNQPQHF. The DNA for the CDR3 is TGTGCCAGCCACCGACAGGGGAACAATCAGCCCCAGCATTTT.

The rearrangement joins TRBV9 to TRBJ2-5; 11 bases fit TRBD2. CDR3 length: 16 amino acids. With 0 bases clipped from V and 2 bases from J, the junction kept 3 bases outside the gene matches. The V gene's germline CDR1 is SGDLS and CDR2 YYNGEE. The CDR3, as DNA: TGTGCCAGCAGCGTAGGGGCTAGCGGGAGGCAAGAGACCCAGTACTTC. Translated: CASSVGASGRQETQYF.

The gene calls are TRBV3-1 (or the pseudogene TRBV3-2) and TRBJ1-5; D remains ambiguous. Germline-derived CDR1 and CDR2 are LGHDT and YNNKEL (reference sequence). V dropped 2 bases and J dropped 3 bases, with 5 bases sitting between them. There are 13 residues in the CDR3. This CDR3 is CASSQQVNQPQHF. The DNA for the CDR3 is TGTGCCAGCAGCCAACAGGTCAATCAGCCCCAGCATTTT.

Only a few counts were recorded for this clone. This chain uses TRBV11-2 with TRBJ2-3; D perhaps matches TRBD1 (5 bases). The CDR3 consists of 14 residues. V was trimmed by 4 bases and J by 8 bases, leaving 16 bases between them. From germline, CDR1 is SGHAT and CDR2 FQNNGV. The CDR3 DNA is TGTGCCAGCAGCTCCCTGCAGGGTCACGGTACGCAGTATTTT. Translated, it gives CASSSLQGHGTQYF.

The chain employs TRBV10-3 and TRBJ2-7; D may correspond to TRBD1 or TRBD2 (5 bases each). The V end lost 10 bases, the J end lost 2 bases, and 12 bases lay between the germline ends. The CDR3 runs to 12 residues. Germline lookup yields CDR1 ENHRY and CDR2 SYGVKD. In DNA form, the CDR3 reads TGTGCCAGTGGGGACGGAACCTACGAGCAGTACTTC. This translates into CASGDGTYEQYF.

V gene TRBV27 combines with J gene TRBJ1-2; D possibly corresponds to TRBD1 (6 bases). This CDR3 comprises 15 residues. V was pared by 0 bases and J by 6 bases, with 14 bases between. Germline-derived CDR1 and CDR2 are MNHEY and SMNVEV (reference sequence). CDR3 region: CASSLSIQGSDGYTF. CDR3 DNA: TGTGCCAGCAGTTTATCGATACAGGGTAGTGATGGCTACACCTTC.

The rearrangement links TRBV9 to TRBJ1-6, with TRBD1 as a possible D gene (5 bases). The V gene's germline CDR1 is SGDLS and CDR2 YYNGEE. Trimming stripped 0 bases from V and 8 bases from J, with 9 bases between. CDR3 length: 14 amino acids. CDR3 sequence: CASSVGRADSPLHF. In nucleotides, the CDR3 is TGTGCCAGCAGCGTAGGCAGGGCAGATTCACCCCTCCACTTT.

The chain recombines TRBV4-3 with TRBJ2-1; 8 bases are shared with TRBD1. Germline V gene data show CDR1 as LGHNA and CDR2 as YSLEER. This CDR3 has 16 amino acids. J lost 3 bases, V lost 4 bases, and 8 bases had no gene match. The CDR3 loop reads CASSRMTGANYNEQFF. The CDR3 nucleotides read TGCGCCAGCAGCCGGATGACAGGGGCAAACTACAATGAGCAGTTCTTC.

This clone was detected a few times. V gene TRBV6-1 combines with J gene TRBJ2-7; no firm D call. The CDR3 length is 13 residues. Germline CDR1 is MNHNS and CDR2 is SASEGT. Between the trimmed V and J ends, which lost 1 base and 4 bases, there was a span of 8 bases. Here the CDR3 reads CASSEGPIYEQYF. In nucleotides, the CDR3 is TGTGCCAGCAGTGAAGGGCCCATTTACGAGCAGTACTTC.

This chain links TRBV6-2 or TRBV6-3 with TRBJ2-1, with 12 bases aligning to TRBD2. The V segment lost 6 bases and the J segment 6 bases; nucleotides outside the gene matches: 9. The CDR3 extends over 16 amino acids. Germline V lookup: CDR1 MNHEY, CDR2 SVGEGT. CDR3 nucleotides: TGTGCCAGCAGCCCTGTGCTAGCGGGAGGGCGCAATGAGCAGTTCTTC. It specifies CASSPVLAGGRNEQFF.

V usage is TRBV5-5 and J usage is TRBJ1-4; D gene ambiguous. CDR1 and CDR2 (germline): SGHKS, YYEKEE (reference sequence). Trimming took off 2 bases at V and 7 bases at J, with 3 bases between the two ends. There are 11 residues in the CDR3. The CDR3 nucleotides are TGTGCCAGCAGCTTAAGTGAAAAACTGTTTTTT. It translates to CASSLSEKLFF.

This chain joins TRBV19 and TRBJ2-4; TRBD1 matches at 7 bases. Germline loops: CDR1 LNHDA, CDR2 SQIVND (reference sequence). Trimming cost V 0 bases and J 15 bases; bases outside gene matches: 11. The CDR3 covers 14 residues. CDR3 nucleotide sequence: TGTGCCAGTAGTATAGACCCCTCGACAGGGAGCAGGTACTTC. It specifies CASSIDPSTGSRYF. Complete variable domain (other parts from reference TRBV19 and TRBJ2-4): DGGITQSPKYLFRKEGQNVTLSCEQNLNHDAMYWYRQDPGQGLRLIYYSQIVNDFQKGDIAEGYSVSREKKESFPLTVTSAQKNPTAFYLCASSIDPSTGSRYFGAGTRLSVL.

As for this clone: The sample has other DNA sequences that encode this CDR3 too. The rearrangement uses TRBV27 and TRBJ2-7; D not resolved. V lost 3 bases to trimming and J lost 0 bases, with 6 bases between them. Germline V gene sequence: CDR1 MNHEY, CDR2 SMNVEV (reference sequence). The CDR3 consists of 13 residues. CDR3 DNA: TGTGCCAGCAGTTTCCAAGGCTCCTACGAGCAGTACTTC. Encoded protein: CASSFQGSYEQYF.

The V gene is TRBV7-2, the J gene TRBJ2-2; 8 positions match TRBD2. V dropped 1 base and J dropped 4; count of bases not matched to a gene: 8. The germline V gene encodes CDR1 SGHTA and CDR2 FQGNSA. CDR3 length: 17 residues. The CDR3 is CASSLVSAGVGTGELFF. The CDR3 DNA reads TGTGCCAGCAGCTTAGTATCAGCGGGAGTTGGCACCGGGGAGCTGTTTTTT.

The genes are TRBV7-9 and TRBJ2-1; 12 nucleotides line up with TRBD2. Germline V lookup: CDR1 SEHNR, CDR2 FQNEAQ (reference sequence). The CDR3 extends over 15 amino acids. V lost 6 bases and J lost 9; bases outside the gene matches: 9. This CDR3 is CASSPLAGGRGEQFF. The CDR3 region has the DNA TGTGCCAGCAGTCCACTAGCGGGAGGCCGGGGTGAGCAGTTCTTC.

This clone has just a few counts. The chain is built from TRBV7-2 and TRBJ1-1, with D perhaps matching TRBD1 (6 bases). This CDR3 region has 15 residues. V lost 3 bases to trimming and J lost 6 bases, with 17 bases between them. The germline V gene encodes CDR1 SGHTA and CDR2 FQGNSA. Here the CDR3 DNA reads TGTGCCAGCAGCTTTTTCTGGGGGCCCCTCGCTGAAGCTTTCTTT. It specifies CASSFFWGPLAEAFF.

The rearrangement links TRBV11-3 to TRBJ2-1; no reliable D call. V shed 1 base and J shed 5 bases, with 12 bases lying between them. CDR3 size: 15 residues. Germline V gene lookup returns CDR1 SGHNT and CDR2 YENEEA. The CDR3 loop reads CASSLGAMGNNEQFF. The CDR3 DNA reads TGTGCCAGCAGCTTAGGGGCCATGGGAAACAATGAGCAGTTCTTC.

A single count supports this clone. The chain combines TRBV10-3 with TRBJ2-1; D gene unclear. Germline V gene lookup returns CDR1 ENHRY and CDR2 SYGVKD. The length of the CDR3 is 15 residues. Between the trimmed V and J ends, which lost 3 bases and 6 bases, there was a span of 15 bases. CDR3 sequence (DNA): TGTGCCATCAGTGATATTAACCGAGTTGGCAATGAGCAGTTCTTC. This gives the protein CAISDINRVGNEQFF.

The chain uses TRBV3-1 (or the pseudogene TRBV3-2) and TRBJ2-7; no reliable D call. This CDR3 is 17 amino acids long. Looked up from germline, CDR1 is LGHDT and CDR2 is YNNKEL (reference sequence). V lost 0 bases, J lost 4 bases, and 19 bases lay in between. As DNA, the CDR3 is TGTGCCAGCAGCCAAGATGAGACACGAAGCCTACTTTACGAGCAGTACTTC. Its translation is CASSQDETRSLLYEQYF.

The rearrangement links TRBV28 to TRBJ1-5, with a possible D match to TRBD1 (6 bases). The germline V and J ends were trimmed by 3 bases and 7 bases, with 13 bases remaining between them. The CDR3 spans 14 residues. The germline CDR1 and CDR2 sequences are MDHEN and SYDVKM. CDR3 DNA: TGTGCCAGCAGTTTCAGACAGGCGAAGCAGCCCCAGCATTTT. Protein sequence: CASSFRQAKQPQHF.

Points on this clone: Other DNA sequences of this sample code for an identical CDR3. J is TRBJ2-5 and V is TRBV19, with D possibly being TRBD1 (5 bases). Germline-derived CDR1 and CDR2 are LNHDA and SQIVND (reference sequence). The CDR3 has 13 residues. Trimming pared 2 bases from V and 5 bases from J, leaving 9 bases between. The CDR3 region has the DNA TGTGCCAGTAGTATACAGGGTCGGGAGACCCAGTACTTC. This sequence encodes CASSIQGRETQYF.

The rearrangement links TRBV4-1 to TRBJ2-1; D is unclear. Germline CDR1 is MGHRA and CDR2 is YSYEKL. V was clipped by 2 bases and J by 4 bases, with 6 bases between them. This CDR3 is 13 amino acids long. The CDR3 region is CASSQTLYNEQFF. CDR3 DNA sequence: TGCGCCAGCAGCCAAACTTTGTACAATGAGCAGTTCTTC.